This T cell receptor (beta chain) was profiled in a study of T-cell memory formation after mild COVID-19. Broader study findings: Clones shrinking between day 15 and 85 showed a balanced CD4/CD8 split, and those that grew later tilted toward CD4+. Most CD4+ clones that shrank were in CM and EM, while CD8+ ones turned up in EMRA.

This clonotype was observed at least ten times. As yet, its antigen is unknown. 5'RACE primed at constant segments yielded TCR alpha and TCR beta cDNA libraries bearing sample barcodes and UMIs. TCRdb re-called the 5' RACE reads with MiXCR, one entry per CDR3 protein. Among just over 300,000 distinct CDR3 sequences listed, just under 20% were seen once. The clonotype comes from a man between 18 and 35 years old who had mild COVID-19 (a few samples of this study predate the infection). Cell type and time point are not known. The sample taken for sequencing was PBMCs or a T cell subset sorted from them (not recorded which).

CDR3 nucleotides: TGTGCCAGCAGTGCGTCGACAGGGACCAATGAGCAGTTCTTC. As protein: CASSASTGTNEQFF. V is TRBV2 and J is TRBJ2-1, with 7 bases identical to TRBD1. V shed 4 bases, J shed 6 bases, and the junction held 6 bases outside the gene matches. The CDR3 covers 14 residues. The germline V gene has CDR1 SNHLY and CDR2 FYNNEI.